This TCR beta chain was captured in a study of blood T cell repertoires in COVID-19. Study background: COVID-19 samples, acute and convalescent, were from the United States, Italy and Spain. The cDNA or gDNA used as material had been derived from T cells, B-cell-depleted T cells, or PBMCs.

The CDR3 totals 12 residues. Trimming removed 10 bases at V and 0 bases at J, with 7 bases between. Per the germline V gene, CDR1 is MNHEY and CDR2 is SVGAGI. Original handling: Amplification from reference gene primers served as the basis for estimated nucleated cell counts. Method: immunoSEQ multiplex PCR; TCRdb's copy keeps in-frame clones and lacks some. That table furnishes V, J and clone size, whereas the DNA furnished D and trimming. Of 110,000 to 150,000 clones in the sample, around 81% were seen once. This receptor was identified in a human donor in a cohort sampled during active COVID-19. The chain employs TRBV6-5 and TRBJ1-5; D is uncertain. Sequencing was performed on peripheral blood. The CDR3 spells CATYSSNQPQHF. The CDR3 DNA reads TGTGCCACGTACAGTAGCAATCAGCCCCAGCATTTT.